This entry lists 26 T cell receptor beta chains sequenced from one sample in a study of spatial heterogeneity in lung cancer. TCRdb re-analysed the 5' RACE reads in MiXCR, keeping a single row per CDR3 protein. The sample lists about 29,000 distinct CDR3 sequences, more than 5.5% occurring once. For these TCRs, the target antigens are not known. Time point denoted: sample taken at primary tumor resection. General observations from the study: Tracking of tumor mutation counts was seen in expanded intratumoral alpha and beta TCR counts.

Here the sequenced sample was lung tumor tissue, taken at surgery. All receptors derive from a male donor with early-stage non-small cell lung cancer.

This clonotype turned up a few times. This chain links TRBV28 with TRBJ2-7; 14 nucleotides match TRBD2. J was trimmed by 4 bases and V by 4 bases; bases with no gene match: 3. Germline loops: CDR1 MDHEN, CDR2 SYDVKM. This CDR3 has 15 residues. The CDR3 bases are TGTGCCAGCAGTTCGACTAGCGGGGGGGTATACGAGCAGTACTTC. This encodes CASSSTSGGVYEQYF.

This clonotype was detected ten times or more. The chain's CDR3 is CSVIRGPYEQYF. In DNA form, the CDR3 reads TGCAGCGTTATAAGGGGCCCCTACGAGCAGTACTTC. This chain connects TRBV29-1 to TRBJ2-7, with D tentatively TRBD1 (5 bases). V dropped 5 bases and J dropped 2 bases, with 10 bases sitting between them. The CDR3 is 12 amino acids. Per the germline V gene, CDR1 is SQVTM and CDR2 is ANQGSEA.

Within the sample, this clonotype is medium-sized. The CDR3 DNA is TGTGCCAGCAGCTGGAGCACAGATACGCAGTATTTT. It encodes CASSWSTDTQYF. The J gene is TRBJ2-3, the V gene TRBV7-2; no definite D call. V shed 4 bases and J shed 0 bases, with 2 bases lying between them. CDR1 and CDR2 (germline): SGHTA, FQGNSA. CDR3 size: 12 residues.

This clonotype was found many times. The chain links TRBV4-1 to TRBJ1-1; 8 nucleotides agree with TRBD1. The V gene's germline CDR1 is MGHRA and CDR2 YSYEKL. Germline trimming cut 7 bases from V and 2 bases from J; bases unmatched to any gene: 24. This CDR3 is 20 amino acids long. The DNA of the CDR3 is TGCGCCAGCAACCTCCGACAGGGGAGAGATGGGGTATCGGGCAACACTGAAGCTTTCTTT. It specifies CASNLRQGRDGVSGNTEAFF.

This clonotype was counted at least ten times. The chain links TRBV18 to TRBJ1-4; D is unresolved. Per germline, CDR1 KGHSH and CDR2 LQKENI. The CDR3 consists of 16 residues. V lost 6 bases and J 7 bases, leaving 21 bases between the germline ends. CDR3 loop: CASSLQVALRGEKLFF. CDR3 in DNA: TGTGCCAGCTCGCTGCAGGTCGCACTCCGGGGTGAAAAACTGTTTTTT.

Relative to its sample, this clonotype is medium-sized. The V call is TRBV12-3 or TRBV12-4, the J call TRBJ1-3, with D unclear. Deletions cut 3 bases from V and 1 base from J, with 7 bases between. This CDR3 comprises 14 residues. The CDR3 nucleotides read TGTGCCAGCAGTTTTTCAGGATCTGGAAACACCATATATTTT. Amino acid sequence: CASSFSGSGNTIYF.

The sample holds many counts of this clonotype. The rearrangement links TRBV20-1 to TRBJ1-5; D is possibly TRBD1 (6 bases). The CDR3 is 13 amino acids. With 3 bases removed from V and 7 bases from J, the gap between germline ends came to 13 bases. Per germline, CDR1 DFQATT and CDR2 SNEGSKA (reference sequence). CDR3 in amino acids: CSARAGDGQPQHF. CDR3 in DNA: TGCAGTGCTAGGGCAGGGGATGGACAGCCCCAGCATTTT.

The chain employs TRBV6-2 or TRBV6-3 and TRBJ1-5; 7 positions match TRBD1. There are 14 residues in the CDR3. Germline assignment: CDR1 MNHEY and CDR2 SVGEGT. Trimming cost V 2 bases and J 6 bases; bases outside gene matches: 4. The CDR3 protein is CASSYRGPSQPQHF. CDR3 coding DNA: TGTGCCAGCAGTTACAGGGGGCCAAGTCAGCCCCAGCATTTT.

This clonotype was counted ten times or more. In DNA, the CDR3 is TGTGCCAGCAGTTTATTACCAGCAGACACCGGGGAGCTGTTTTTT. Translation gives CASSLLPADTGELFF. The genes are TRBV28 and TRBJ2-2, with D unclear. Germline V gene lookup returns CDR1 MDHEN and CDR2 SYDVKM. The CDR3 extends over 15 amino acids. Trimming shortened V by 1 base and J by 3 bases, and 9 bases separated the two germline ends.

This chain connects TRBV11-2 to TRBJ2-7, with TRBD2 identical over 7 bases. CDR1 is SGHAT, CDR2 FQNNGV, per germline. The trim removed 3 bases at V and 3 bases at J, leaving 5 bases unmatched. The CDR3 sequence is 14 residues long. The CDR3 DNA reads as TGTGCCAGCAGCTTCCGGGAGGAAGGCTACGAGCAGTACTTC. It translates to CASSFREEGYEQYF.

This clonotype was seen ten or more times. The chain is built from TRBV29-1 and TRBJ2-6; D not resolved. V was trimmed by 0 bases and J by 0 bases, leaving 6 bases between them. CDR1 SQVTM and CDR2 ANQGSEA come from the germline V gene. The CDR3 length is 15 residues. CDR3: CSVEDQNSGANVLTF. CDR3 bases: TGCAGCGTTGAAGACCAGAACTCTGGGGCCAACGTCCTGACTTTC.

The rearrangement uses TRBV4-2 and TRBJ2-3; 10 bases map to TRBD2. CDR3 length: 17 residues. CDR1 is LGHNA and CDR2 is YNFKEQ in the germline V gene. V lost 0 bases and J lost 4; bases outside the gene matches: 7. The CDR3 spells CASSQDPIAGGPDTQYF. CDR3 sequence (DNA): TGTGCCAGCAGCCAAGATCCGATAGCGGGGGGTCCAGATACGCAGTATTTT.

Ten or more counts support this clonotype. The chain combines TRBV24-1 with TRBJ1-5; possible D gene TRBD1, 6 bases. Germline lookup yields CDR1 KGHDR and CDR2 SFDVKD. CDR3 length: 15 amino acids. The ends were cut back, 3 bases at V and 2 bases at J, with 10 bases in the middle. The CDR3: CATSDQRQGNQPQHF. The CDR3 DNA reads TGTGCCACCAGTGATCAACGACAGGGCAATCAGCCCCAGCATTTT.

At least ten counts were recorded for this clonotype. This sequence joins TRBV20-1 and TRBJ1-1; 7 bases align to TRBD1. Germline-derived CDR1 and CDR2 are DFQATT and SNEGSKA (reference sequence). There are 16 residues in the CDR3. V lost 0 bases, J lost 4 bases, and 11 bases stayed unmatched. CDR3 sequence: CSARDWRQGLSTEAFF. In nucleotides, the CDR3 is TGCAGTGCTAGAGATTGGAGACAGGGTCTGAGCACTGAAGCTTTCTTT.

The chain couples TRBV18 to TRBJ2-7, with D unclear. The CDR3 has 13 amino acids. CDR1 is KGHSH, CDR2 LQKENI, per germline. The V end lost 2 bases, the J end lost 5 bases, and 10 bases lay between the germline ends. In nucleotides, the CDR3 is TGTGCCAGCTCACCAAGGCAGGACCACGAGCAGTACTTC. This encodes CASSPRQDHEQYF. Filled out from reference TRBV18 and TRBJ2-7, the complete variable domain reads NAGVMQNPRHLVRRRGQEARLRCSPMKGHSHVYWYRQLPEEGLKFMVYLQKENIIDESGMPKERFSAEFPKEGPSILRIQQVVRGDSAAYFCASSPRQDHEQYFGPGTRLTVT.

CDR3 in amino acids: CASSEGTFPAQETQYF. The CDR3 DNA is TGTGCCAGCAGTGAAGGGACATTCCCCGCCCAAGAGACCCAGTACTTC. V gene TRBV12-3 or TRBV12-4 combines with J gene TRBJ2-5, with D possibly TRBD1 on 6 matching bases. Trimming cost V 5 bases and J 1 base, with 17 bases left between them. The CDR3 has 16 residues.

This CDR3 reads CASSFGRSINEKLFF. The DNA of the CDR3 is TGTGCCAGTAGTTTCGGCAGGAGTATTAATGAAAAACTGTTTTTT. The chain employs TRBV19 and TRBJ1-4; D gene ambiguous. Germline V gives CDR1 LNHDA, CDR2 SQIVND (reference sequence). V shed 5 bases and J shed 4 bases, with 14 bases lying between them. The CDR3 length is 15 residues.

The chain combines TRBV6-2 or TRBV6-3 with TRBJ2-1; 7 bases match TRBD1. Unmatched junction bases numbered 14, after V lost 8 bases and J lost 4 bases. This CDR3 is built from 16 residues. Germline CDR1 and CDR2: MNHEY and SVGEGT. The DNA of the CDR3 is TGTGCCAGCGTGACAGGGCTTACCCCCTTGTACAATGAGCAGTTCTTC. Its protein is CASVTGLTPLYNEQFF.

This clonotype is medium-sized by share. The V and J genes are TRBV20-1 and TRBJ2-3, with a weak D call TRBD2 (5 bases). V was pared by 6 bases and J by 3 bases, with 13 bases between. Looked up from germline, CDR1 is DFQATT and CDR2 is SNEGSKA (reference sequence). This CDR3 is 13 amino acids long. The CDR3: CSAGVGGTDTQYF. In DNA form, the CDR3 reads TGCAGTGCCGGGGTAGGCGGAACAGATACGCAGTATTTT.

There are a few counts of this clonotype. The V and J genes are TRBV21-1 and TRBJ1-6; the table's D call TRBD1 went unverified against the DNA. TRBV21-1 is a known pseudogene. The CDR3 has 19 amino acids. The CDR3 DNA sequence: TGTGCCAGCAGCAAAAGACGGGACCGCCGAACCTCCTATAATTCACCCCTCCACTTT. The encoded protein is CASSKRRDRRTSYNSPLHF.

This clonotype showed up many times. This chain joins TRBV4-3 and TRBJ2-2, with TRBD1 matching 7 bases. The CDR3 totals 16 residues. Trimming at V came to 4 bases and at J to 2 bases, leaving 7 bases not matched to a gene. CDR1 is LGHNA, CDR2 YSLEER, per germline. DNA for the CDR3: TGCGCCAGCAGCCTCAGACGGGACAGTAACACCGGGGAGCTGTTTTTT. Translated, it gives CASSLRRDSNTGELFF.

At least ten counts were recorded for this clonotype. J is TRBJ2-3 and V is TRBV20-1, with a weak D call TRBD2 (5 bases). V gave up 5 bases and J gave up 6 bases, with 18 bases separating them. CDR3 length: 14 amino acids. Germline lookup yields CDR1 DFQATT and CDR2 SNEGSKA (reference sequence). Here the CDR3 reads CSAHGLLVADTQYF. CDR3 nucleotides: TGCAGTGCTCACGGACTTCTCGTCGCCGATACGCAGTATTTT.

Ten or more counts support this clonotype. The chain uses TRBV28 and TRBJ1-5; TRBD1 agrees at 9 bases. From germline, CDR1 is MDHEN and CDR2 SYDVKM. This CDR3 is built from 14 residues. With V trimmed by 6 bases and J by 6 bases, 6 bases remained unmatched. The CDR3 DNA reads TGTGCCAGCAGCTCCGGGACAGGGAGTCAGCCCCAGCATTTT. Its protein product is CASSSGTGSQPQHF.

The chain recombines TRBV7-2 with TRBJ1-2; D gene ambiguous. The CDR3 is 12 residues long. From germline, CDR1 is SGHTA and CDR2 FQGNSA. The ends were cut back, 5 bases at V and 5 bases at J, with 9 bases in the middle. The CDR3 reads CASSLTRYGYTF. The DNA of the CDR3 is TGTGCCAGCAGCCTGACCCGATATGGCTACACCTTC. Filled out from reference TRBV7-2 and TRBJ1-2, the complete variable domain reads GAGVSQSPSNKVTEKGKDVELRCDPISGHTALYWYRQSLGQGLEFLIYFQGNSAPDKSGLPSDRFSAERTGGSVSTLTIQRTQQEDSAVYLCASSLTRYGYTFGSGTRLTVV.

This clonotype was recorded many times. The chain uses TRBV20-1 and TRBJ1-1; 9 positions match TRBD1. CDR1 DFQATT and CDR2 SNEGSKA come from the germline V gene (reference sequence). J gave up 4 bases and V 2 bases, and 8 bases lay outside the gene matches. The CDR3 consists of 15 residues. CDR3 DNA: TGCAGTGCTAGAAACCGGGACAGGGCCTCCACTGAAGCTTTCTTT. It translates to CSARNRDRASTEAFF.

This clonotype was counted many times. The chain is built from TRBV19 and TRBJ1-5; D unclear. The ends were cut back, 0 bases at V and 0 bases at J, with 6 bases in the middle. Per the germline V gene, CDR1 is LNHDA and CDR2 is SQIVND (reference sequence). The CDR3 has 15 residues. CDR3 nucleotide sequence: TGTGCCAGTAGTATAGAAGCCCTTAGCAATCAGCCCCAGCATTTT. Translated, it gives CASSIEALSNQPQHF.